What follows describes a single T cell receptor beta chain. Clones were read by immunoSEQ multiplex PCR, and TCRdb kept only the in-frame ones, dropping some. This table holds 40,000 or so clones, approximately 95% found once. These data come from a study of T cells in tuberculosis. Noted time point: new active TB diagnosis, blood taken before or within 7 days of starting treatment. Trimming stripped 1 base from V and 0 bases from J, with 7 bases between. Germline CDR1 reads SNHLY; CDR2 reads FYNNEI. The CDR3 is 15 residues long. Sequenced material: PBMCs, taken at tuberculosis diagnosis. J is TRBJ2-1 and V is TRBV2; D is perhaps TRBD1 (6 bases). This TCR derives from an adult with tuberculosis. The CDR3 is CASSEGTASYNEQFF. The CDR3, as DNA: TGTGCCAGCAGTGAAGGGACAGCCTCCTACAATGAGCAGTTCTTC.